This paragraph reports one TCR beta chain. The antigen remains unidentified. This record comes from a study of shared clonotypes between healthy human individuals. Study overall: Sampling drew on donors who were a couple of women and three men aged 18 to 49. Study-wide points: Among several donors, approximately 5.4% of naive CD4 clonotypes were found in common. Rarefaction analysis demonstrated incomplete sorted-subset sequencing notwithstanding large depth.

Into CD45RA+ naive and CD45RA-negative memory subsets, the CD4+ cells were split. V trimming: 4 bases; J trimming: 3 bases; junction bases outside the gene matches: 3. The germline V gene encodes CDR1 SGHRS and CDR2 YFSETQ. The CDR3 length is 14 residues. Libraries were prepared by immunoSEQ multiplex PCR; TCRdb keeps only in-frame clonotypes and omits some of them. The sample holds more than 900,000 clones, about 80% seen once. The sample consisted of memory CD4+ T cells from PBMCs. As to subset: CD45RA-negative fraction. The sequence was obtained from a man between 18 and 29 years old in good health. Some clones in this sample may be carry-over from other donors' samples. V gene TRBV5-1 combines with J gene TRBJ2-3, with TRBD2 identical over 9 bases. The CDR3 loop is CASSTSGGTDTQYF. DNA of the CDR3: TGCGCCAGCAGCACCAGCGGGGGGACAGATACGCAGTATTTT. Full variable domain (outside the CDR3, taken from reference TRBV5-1 and TRBJ2-3): KAGVTQTPRYLIKTRGQQVTLSCSPISGHRSVSWYQQTPGQGLQFLFEYFSETQRNKGNFPGRFSGRQFSNSRSEMNVSTLELGDSALYLCASSTSGGTDTQYFGPGTRLTVL.